This T cell receptor beta chain was sequenced for a study of shared clonotypes between healthy human individuals. Per the germline V gene, CDR1 is SGHTA and CDR2 is FQGNSA. Trimming removed 1 base from V and 0 bases from J, with 3 bases in between. This CDR3 comprises 13 residues. Assay: immunoSEQ multiplex PCR; the TCRdb copy retains only in-frame clones and omits some. Seen here are 1.4 million to 1.5 million clones, 96% observed once, and the top ten hold over 1%. Turning to this clone: Its specificity is unknown. Other nucleotide sequences in the sample specify the same CDR3.

The authors divided CD4+ cells into CD45RA+ naive and CD45RA-negative memory subsets. Overall study findings and caveats: Relative to memory subsets, naive subsets generally showed larger estimated richness. Generation probabilities were higher for clonotypes shared across all four sorted-subset donors than for unshared ones.

V is TRBV7-2 and J is TRBJ1-1; D gene ambiguous. The sample consisted of naive CD4+ T cells sorted from blood. Regarding subset: CD45RA+ positively selected. The TCR sequence derives from a man in his thirties or forties in good health. The CDR3 loop reads CASSLVLNTEAFF. The CDR3 DNA follows: TGTGCCAGCAGCTTAGTTTTGAACACTGAAGCTTTCTTT.